This record concerns one T cell receptor beta chain sequence. Amplified regions were TCR beta CDR3 sequences from RNA transcripts. HTBI primers were employed in a first-round RT-PCR of the TCR CDR3. Using its own MiXCR run on the multiplex PCR reads, TCRdb lists one record per CDR3 protein. This repertoire shows 750,000 to 950,000 distinct CDR3 sequences, about two fifths found once; its top ten account for roughly 8.3%. Germline V gene data show CDR1 as MGHDK and CDR2 as SYGVNS. The CDR3 has 14 residues. The entry originates in a study of T cells in Graves' hyperthyroidism and ophthalmopathy. This clonotype originated in a man aged 18 to 29 with Graves' hyperthyroidism. The gene calls are TRBV25-1 and TRBJ2-5, with TRBD2 identical over 8 bases. Sample: blood. CDR3 sequence: CASDREGLQETQYF. Written as DNA, the CDR3 is TGTGCTAGCGACCGGGAGGGCCTTCAAGAGACCCAGTACTTC.